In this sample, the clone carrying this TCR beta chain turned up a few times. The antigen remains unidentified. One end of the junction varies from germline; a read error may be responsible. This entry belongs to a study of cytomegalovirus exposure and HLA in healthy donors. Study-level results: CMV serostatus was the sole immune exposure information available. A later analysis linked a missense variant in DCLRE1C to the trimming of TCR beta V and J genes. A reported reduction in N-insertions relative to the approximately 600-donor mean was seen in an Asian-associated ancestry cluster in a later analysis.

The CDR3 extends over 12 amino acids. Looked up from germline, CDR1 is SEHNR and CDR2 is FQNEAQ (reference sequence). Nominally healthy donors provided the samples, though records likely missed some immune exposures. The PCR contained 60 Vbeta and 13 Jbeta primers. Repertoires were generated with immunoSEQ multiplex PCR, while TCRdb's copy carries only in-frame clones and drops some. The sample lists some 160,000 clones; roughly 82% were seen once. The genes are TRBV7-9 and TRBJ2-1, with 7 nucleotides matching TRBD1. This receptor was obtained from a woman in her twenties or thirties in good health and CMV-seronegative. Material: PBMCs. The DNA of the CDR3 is TGTTCCAGCAGTCCCCAGGGGGAACAGCAGTTCTTC. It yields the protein CSSSPQGEQQFF. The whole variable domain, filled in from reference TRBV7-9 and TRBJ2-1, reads DTGVSQNPRHKITKRGQNVTFRCDPISEHNRLYWYRQTLGQGPEFLTYFQNEAQLEKSRLLSDRFSAERPKGSFSTLEIQRTEQGDSAMYLCSSSPQGEQQFFGPGTRLTVL.